The rows below give T cell receptor beta chains drawn from one sample of a study of T cell changes during pregnancy in multiple sclerosis. Clones were sequenced by immunoSEQ multiplex PCR, and TCRdb holds only the in-frame ones, with some missing. In the table there are about 54,000 clones, about nine tenths of which are singletons. The sequenced sample was peripheral blood, obtained after pregnancy. These receptors all stem from a female donor in good health, enrolled as a control in a pregnancy study. The conserved cysteine and the conserved F or W are not part of the CDR3 here. Fields, in order: V gene, CDR3 length, J gene, CDR3 protein.

>TRBV2|11|TRBJ1-1
ASSSGLGAEAF
>TRBV5-1|15|TRBJ2-6
ASSPVFGGPGANVLT
>TRBV29-1|11|TRBJ2-7
SVLGTSPYEQY
>TRBV25-1|12|TRBJ2-2
ASSKTGSTGELF
>TRBV19|12|TRBJ1-5
ASSMGQGAKPQH
>TRBV11-2|14|TRBJ2-7
ASSLIGSGRAYEQY
>TRBV14|11|TRBJ1-2
ASSPQVDYGYT
>TRBV2|12|TRBJ1-2
ASSERAGLYGYT
>TRBV11-2|13|TRBJ2-3
ASSLDGTGPDTQY
>TRBV6-1|13|TRBJ2-7
ASSSPETGSYEQY
>TRBV6-5|14|TRBJ2-3
ASSYSHPTSTDTQY
>TRBV6-5|13|TRBJ1-1
ASSYSYGKNTEAF
>TRBV5-6|13|TRBJ1-3
ASSFQGSREDTIY
>TRBV6-5|12|TRBJ1-1
ASSYEGRATEAF
>TRBV7-2|14|TRBJ2-1
ASSLERDGGGFEQF
>TRBV11-2|12|TRBJ2-5
ASSLGTVQETQY
>TRBV10-3|10|TRBJ1-2
AISETGNGYT
>TRBV9|12|TRBJ1-2
ASSAVTGLFGYT
>TRBV7-2|15|TRBJ1-2
ASSFNRGRRFSGGYT
>TRBV6-1|13|TRBJ2-1
ASSVDRGPYNEQF
>TRBV5-5|14|TRBJ1-1
ASSPNSQGTVHEAF
>TRBV9|12|TRBJ1-4
ASSVEGAGEKLF
>TRBV6-4|13|TRBJ2-1
ASSDREQGGNEQF
>TRBV5-8|14|TRBJ2-2
ASSLKKGWDTGELF
>TRBV9|12|TRBJ1-2
ASNSPGRSFGYT
>TRBV19|12|TRBJ1-6
ASRVTGGLSPLH
>TRBV19|14|TRBJ2-4
ASSIGGARGKNIQY
>TRBV2|11|TRBJ1-1
ASSDVSITEAF
>TRBV19|12|TRBJ2-7
ASSFSVREREQY
>TRBV19|13|TRBJ1-1
ASSIGGGMNTEAF
>TRBV7-2|11|TRBJ2-1
ASSLLNAGEQF
>TRBV7-6|11|TRBJ1-1
ASSPTLTTEAF
>TRBV7-2|14|TRBJ2-4
ASSSRRAGDKNIQY
>TRBV15|16|TRBJ2-3
ATSSDGWRYKWADTQY
>TRBV7-2|13|TRBJ1-4
ASSFGWTVYEKLF
>TRBV10-3|12|TRBJ1-1
AISGRGGNTEAF
>TRBV7-7|15|TRBJ2-5
ASSLEVGQGMKETQY
>TRBV10-3|12|TRBJ2-3
AISGAGYTDTQY
>TRBV28|12|TRBJ1-5
ASSEGGQGWPQH
>TRBV5-6|14|TRBJ2-4
ASSLARTDAKNIQY
>TRBV6-4|13|TRBJ1-1
ASSDRQAGSTEAF
>TRBV7-2|12|TRBJ1-1
ASSSQTGKTEAF
>TRBV18|14|TRBJ2-3
ASSPSGTGGADTQY
>TRBV7-8|16|TRBJ2-5
ASTLLSLAGGFQETQY
>TRBV6-4|12|TRBJ2-2
ASSDLLNTGELF
>TRBV4-3|14|TRBJ2-7
ASSQELLRGRNEQY
>TRBV15|13|TRBJ2-1
ATSSQGRPYNEQF
>TRBV2|13|TRBJ1-1
ASSDGTGVGTEAF
>TRBV2|13|TRBJ2-7
ASSEALGGPYEQY
>TRBV6-5|13|TRBJ2-1
ASRTGHRGANEQF
>TRBV7-8|14|TRBJ2-3
ASSLVGTGLTDTQY
>TRBV10-3|13|TRBJ1-1
AISEGSEVNTEAF
>TRBV5-1|14|TRBJ2-2
ASSLAGQGSIGELF
>TRBV10-3|13|TRBJ2-7
AISESGQGRIEQY